The 5 T cell receptor beta chains presented below share a single source sample, sequenced in a study of cytomegalovirus exposure and HLA in healthy donors. PCR primers comprised 60 Vbeta and 13 Jbeta primers. Libraries were prepared by immunoSEQ multiplex PCR; TCRdb keeps only in-frame clonotypes and omits some of them. The sample lists more than 95,000 clones, 75% occurring once. The sequenced material came from PBMCs. Source of these receptors: a woman in her 50s in good health and CMV-seronegative.

The chain uses TRBV19 and TRBJ1-2, with TRBD1 matching over 9 bases. The germline V gene encodes CDR1 LNHDA and CDR2 SQIVND (reference sequence). There are 13 residues in the CDR3. Trimming cost V 7 bases and J 7 bases; bases outside gene matches: 7. CDR3 in amino acids: CASTRTGESGYTF. CDR3 nucleotide sequence: TGTGCCAGTACCCGGACAGGGGAGAGTGGCTACACCTTC.

The rearrangement uses TRBV27 and TRBJ2-3; D might be TRBD1 (5 bases). From germline, CDR1 is MNHEY and CDR2 SMNVEV (reference sequence). Trimming removed 6 bases at V and 3 bases at J, with 16 bases between. CDR3 length: 15 amino acids. The chain's CDR3 is CASRGAKGRTDTQYF. The DNA of the CDR3 is TGTGCCAGCAGAGGAGCGAAGGGGCGGACAGATACGCAGTATTTT.

This clone was found a few times. The CDR3 region has the DNA TGTGCCAGCAGTTTATCAGGGGTCTACGAGCAGTACTTC. This gives the protein CASSLSGVYEQYF. V is TRBV28 and J is TRBJ2-7, with D possibly TRBD1 on 6 matching bases. The CDR3 has 13 residues. The ends were cut back, 1 base at V and 3 bases at J, with 7 bases in the middle. Germline V gives CDR1 MDHEN, CDR2 SYDVKM.

The chain combines TRBV7-2 with TRBJ2-7; TRBD2 might be the D (6 bases). The CDR3 extends over 13 amino acids. The germline gives CDR1 SGHTA, CDR2 FQGNSA. The V gene lost 1 base and the J gene lost 6 bases, with 10 bases spanning the gap. CDR3 loop: CASSLGGGAEQYF. CDR3 nucleotide sequence: TGTGCCAGCAGCTTAGGTGGCGGGGCCGAGCAGTACTTC. The whole variable domain, filled in from reference TRBV7-2 and TRBJ2-7, reads GAGVSQSPSNKVTEKGKDVELRCDPISGHTALYWYRQSLGQGLEFLIYFQGNSAPDKSGLPSDRFSAERTGGSVSTLTIQRTQQEDSAVYLCASSLGGGAEQYFGPGTRLTVT.

The chain is built from TRBV11-2 and TRBJ2-3, with D maybe TRBD2 (6 bases). Deletions cut 2 bases from V and 0 bases from J, with 12 bases between. CDR1 SGHAT and CDR2 FQNNGV come from the germline V gene. The CDR3 runs 16 residues. CDR3 sequence reads: CASSLWAGKSTDTQYF. As DNA, the CDR3 is TGTGCCAGCAGCTTATGGGCGGGAAAGAGCACAGATACGCAGTATTTT.